These 31 T cell receptor beta chains were all obtained from the same sample, sequenced in a study of post-analysis software for immune sequencing data. TCR beta cDNA libraries included unique molecular identifiers. One entry per CDR3 protein, called by TCRdb with MiXCR from the PCR reads. Among fewer than 850,000 distinct CDR3 sequences listed, roughly 30% were seen once. What these receptors recognize is not known. Findings and limits, study-wide: With TRBV5-6, TRBV5-1 and TRBV20-1 included, about five TRBV segments were more frequent in patients than in controls.

Sequenced: blood. These receptors all come from a girl aged 10 to 17 with multiple sclerosis.

This clonotype was detected only a few times. The CDR3 spells CASSPQAPGMNTEAFF. Here the CDR3 DNA reads TGTGCCAGCAGCCCTCAAGCTCCAGGTATGAACACTGAAGCTTTCTTT. The chain is built from TRBV9 and TRBJ1-1; the D is unclear. Trimming took off 4 bases at V and 0 bases at J, with 16 bases between the two ends. The CDR3 spans 16 residues. Germline CDR1 and CDR2: SGDLS and YYNGEE.

The chain uses TRBV6-4 and TRBJ1-2; D remains ambiguous. V dropped 3 bases and J dropped 3 bases, with 5 bases sitting between them. This CDR3 contains 12 residues. Per germline, CDR1 MRHNA and CDR2 SNTAGT. The CDR3 sequence is CASSDRYYGYTF. In DNA, the CDR3 is TGTGCCAGCAGTGATCGTTACTATGGCTACACCTTC.

This clonotype was recorded once. The V call is TRBV7-9, the J call TRBJ1-1; TRBD1 aligns across 8 bases. J lost 1 base, V lost 5 bases, and 9 bases had no gene match. CDR1 and CDR2 from the germline V gene are SEHNR and FQNEAQ (reference sequence). There are 16 residues in the CDR3. As DNA, the CDR3 is TGTGCCAGCAGCCCTACAGGGGGGTTTGGGAACACTGAAGCTTTCTTT. Residues: CASSPTGGFGNTEAFF.

This clonotype was picked up a small number of times. This chain links TRBV7-2 with TRBJ2-7; 12 positions match TRBD2. The germline V gene has CDR1 SGHTA and CDR2 FQGNSA. The CDR3 extends over 19 amino acids. Trimming at V came to 3 bases and at J to 4 bases, leaving 16 bases not matched to a gene. DNA for the CDR3: TGTGCCAGCAGCTTGAGGACTAGCGGGGCGTCCACGCTACCGTACGAGCAGTACTTC. This codes for CASSLRTSGASTLPYEQYF.

This clonotype was seen a few times. This chain joins TRBV3-1 and TRBJ2-7; D remains unclear. Germline V gene lookup returns CDR1 LGHDT and CDR2 YNNKEL (reference sequence). V lost 3 bases, J lost 5 bases, and 5 bases lay in between. This CDR3 comprises 11 residues. The CDR3, as DNA: TGTGCCAGCAGCCATTTTAACGAGCAGTACTTC. This codes for CASSHFNEQYF.

This clonotype showed up just a few times. The V call is TRBV7-8, the J call TRBJ1-1; TRBD1 aligns across 7 bases. V dropped 5 bases and J dropped 8; count of bases not matched to a gene: 11. The germline V gene encodes CDR1 SGHVS and CDR2 FQNEAQ. The CDR3 covers 14 residues. The CDR3 loop is CASSPTTQGREAFF. DNA of the CDR3: TGTGCCAGCAGCCCGACCACACAGGGGCGCGAAGCTTTCTTT.

V is TRBV6-1 and J is TRBJ2-1, with 15 positions matching TRBD2. CDR1 is MNHNS, CDR2 SASEGT, per germline. The CDR3 loop spans 18 amino acids. The V segment lost 6 bases and the J segment 1 base; nucleotides outside the gene matches: 7. CDR3 DNA: TGTGCCAGCAGGACTGGACTAGCGGGAGGGCTTTCCTACAATGAGCAGTTCTTC. Its protein product is CASRTGLAGGLSYNEQFF.

This clonotype was detected a few times. The chain has TRBV4-3 and TRBJ2-3, with unresolved D. V was shortened by 0 bases and J by 11 bases, with 12 bases between the two germline ends. Germline CDR1 reads LGHNA; CDR2 reads YSLEER. The CDR3 has 13 amino acids. The CDR3 is CASSQEGGMKQYF. CDR3 nucleotide sequence: TGCGCCAGCAGCCAAGAAGGTGGCATGAAGCAGTATTTT.

V gene TRBV28 combines with J gene TRBJ2-7; 14 bases fit TRBD2. Germline lookup yields CDR1 MDHEN and CDR2 SYDVKM. This CDR3 has 16 amino acids. The junction had 8 bases not matched to a gene; V was cut back by 6 bases and J by 4 bases. CDR3 region: CASRRGLAGGSYEQYF. The CDR3, as DNA: TGTGCCAGCAGGAGAGGACTAGCGGGAGGTAGTTACGAGCAGTACTTC.

This clonotype was observed once. V is TRBV27 and J is TRBJ1-1, with D unclear. The CDR3 extends over 15 amino acids. The V and J ends lost 6 bases and 1 base respectively, with 15 bases between them. Germline V gene data show CDR1 as MNHEY and CDR2 as SMNVEV (reference sequence). CDR3 nucleotides: TGTGCCAGCAGGCGCAGCCGGGGAAGGAACACTGAAGCTTTCTTT. As protein: CASRRSRGRNTEAFF.

The chain combines TRBV28 with TRBJ2-5; TRBD2 might be the D (5 bases). V gave up 10 bases and J gave up 1 base, with 16 bases separating them. The CDR3 covers 14 residues. Germline V CDR1 and CDR2: MDHEN, SYDVKM. CDR3: CATGPPGSQETQYF. The CDR3 region has the DNA TGTGCCACCGGACCCCCGGGGTCCCAAGAGACCCAGTACTTC.

This clonotype was seen only a few times. Here the CDR3 DNA reads TGTGCCATCAGTGAGGTTCTAACACAGGGGGCCTACGAGCAGTACTTC. Translation: CAISEVLTQGAYEQYF. This sequence joins TRBV10-3 and TRBJ2-7; 8 nucleotides agree with TRBD1. Trimming cost V 2 bases and J 2 bases; bases outside gene matches: 8. The germline gives CDR1 ENHRY, CDR2 SYGVKD. CDR3 length equals 16 residues.

V and J are TRBV4-1 and TRBJ2-1, with TRBD2 matching 7 bases. The CDR3 covers 16 residues. Germline CDR1 is MGHRA and CDR2 is YSYEKL. V lost 4 bases to trimming and J lost 2 bases; unmatched junction nucleotides: 8. In nucleotides, the CDR3 is TGCGCCAGCAGCCCTCGTGTGGCGGGGGCCTACAATGAGCAGTTCTTC. Residues: CASSPRVAGAYNEQFF.

This clonotype was seen many times. The chain couples TRBV4-2 to TRBJ2-1; D is uncertain. Trimming removed 1 base at V and 6 bases at J, with 7 bases between. Germline assignment: CDR1 LGHNA and CDR2 YNFKEQ. The CDR3 sequence is 13 residues long. The CDR3 DNA reads TGTGCCAGCAGCCAAGGCCCAGTCAATGAGCAGTTCTTC. Its translation is CASSQGPVNEQFF.

The chain recombines TRBV6-2 or TRBV6-3 with TRBJ1-5; 7 bases line up with TRBD1. Germline V lookup: CDR1 MNHEY, CDR2 SVGEGT. The V segment lost 2 bases and the J segment 4 bases; nucleotides outside the gene matches: 5. CDR3 size: 15 residues. The CDR3 loop is CASSYGGTANQPQHF. The CDR3 DNA is TGTGCCAGCAGTTACGGCGGGACAGCTAATCAGCCCCAGCATTTT.

In its sample, this clonotype was seen a few times. The genes are TRBV5-6 and TRBJ2-7; tentative D call: TRBD2 (6 bases). Germline CDR1 and CDR2: SGHDT and YYEEEE. V dropped 1 base and J dropped 6 bases, with 11 bases sitting between them. The CDR3 extends over 13 amino acids. The CDR3 sequence: CASSLFGGSEQYF. The CDR3 DNA reads as TGTGCCAGCAGCTTGTTCGGAGGGAGCGAGCAGTACTTC.

This clonotype was seen a few times. V is TRBV20-1 and J is TRBJ2-1; 10 bases agree with TRBD2. CDR1 is DFQATT, CDR2 SNEGSKA, per germline (reference sequence). V lost 5 bases and J lost 4; bases outside the gene matches: 2. The CDR3 loop spans 13 amino acids. The CDR3 sequence is CSARTSGYNEQFF. In DNA, the CDR3 is TGCAGTGCTCGGACTAGCGGTTACAATGAGCAGTTCTTC.

This clonotype was found many times. The chain employs TRBV12-3 or TRBV12-4 and TRBJ2-3; D is unclear. This CDR3 contains 13 residues. The V and J ends lost 5 bases and 1 base respectively, with 7 bases between them. The CDR3 DNA reads TGTGCCAGCAGTCCTTCGGGCACAGATACGCAGTATTTT. The encoded protein is CASSPSGTDTQYF.

The chain recombines TRBV24-1 with TRBJ2-1; the D gene could be TRBD1 or TRBD2 (5 bases each). This CDR3 region has 15 residues. CDR1 and CDR2 (germline): KGHDR, SFDVKD. The germline V and J ends were trimmed by 3 bases and 6 bases, with 14 bases remaining between them. CDR3 nucleotides: TGTGCCACCAGTGATCTGGGGGAGCCGGGCAATGAGCAGTTCTTC. It is translated as CATSDLGEPGNEQFF.

V gene TRBV20-1 combines with J gene TRBJ2-3; the D call may be TRBD1 or TRBD2 (5 bases each). V gave up 5 bases and J gave up 1 base, with 22 bases separating them. The CDR3 runs 17 residues. Germline loops: CDR1 DFQATT, CDR2 SNEGSKA (reference sequence). CDR3 coding DNA: TGCAGTGCTGGCGCATTGAGGGACCTCCGGCGCACAGATACGCAGTATTTT. It codes for CSAGALRDLRRTDTQYF.

The CDR3, as DNA: TGTGCCAGCAGTTCCCGGGCAAACTACGAGCAGTACTTC. Amino acid sequence: CASSSRANYEQYF. The rearrangement uses TRBV27 and TRBJ2-7; D remains unclear. Germline CDR1 and CDR2: MNHEY and SMNVEV (reference sequence). The CDR3 covers 13 residues. The V end was cut by 4 bases, the J end by 3 bases, with 10 bases between.

This clonotype was detected a few times. The gene calls are TRBV2 and TRBJ1-4, with D perhaps TRBD1 (6 bases). Germline values: CDR1 SNHLY, CDR2 FYNNEI. This CDR3 is 15 amino acids long. V lost 5 bases and J lost 1, with 11 bases in between. CDR3 sequence: CASSWRGITNEKLFF. In DNA, the CDR3 is TGTGCCAGCAGTTGGAGGGGGATAACTAATGAAAAACTGTTTTTT.

Here the CDR3 reads CASRLGTSGISSYNEQFF. The CDR3 DNA is TGTGCCAGCAGACTCGGGACTAGCGGGATTAGCTCCTACAATGAGCAGTTCTTC. V usage is TRBV6-2 or TRBV6-3 and J usage is TRBJ2-1, with 13 bases that match TRBD2. Germline CDR1 is MNHEY and CDR2 is SVGEGT. V lost 6 bases and J lost 0; bases outside the gene matches: 8. The CDR3 has 18 amino acids.

The chain carries TRBV20-1 and TRBJ2-7; 12 bases line up with TRBD2. Gene TRBJ2-5 matches the end of the DNA better, so the J call may be wrong. The CDR3 has 17 amino acids. Germline V gene lookup returns CDR1 DFQATT and CDR2 SNEGSKA (reference sequence). The CDR3 region is CSARDGTSGSPQETQYF. The CDR3 DNA reads TGCAGTGCTAGAGATGGGACTAGCGGGTCTCCTCAAGAGACCCAGTACTTC.

V usage is TRBV10-2 and J usage is TRBJ1-4; the D is unclear. The CDR3 is made up of 16 amino acids. Deletions cut 6 bases from V and 3 bases from J, with 17 bases between. Germline values: CDR1 WSHSY, CDR2 SAAADI. For the CDR3, the DNA is TGCGCCAGCAGCCACCGACAACCTGGGGCTAATGAAAAACTGTTTTTT. It specifies CASSHRQPGANEKLFF.

The chain joins TRBV10-2 to TRBJ2-5; D not certain. CDR3 size: 12 residues. In germline, CDR1 is WSHSY, CDR2 SAAADI. The ends were cut back, 2 bases at V and 5 bases at J, with 6 bases in the middle. The CDR3 DNA sequence: TGCGCCAGCAGTGAGATTTTTGAGACCCAGTACTTC. This sequence encodes CASSEIFETQYF.

V gene TRBV3-1 combines with J gene TRBJ2-5, with 7 nucleotides matching TRBD1. Looked up from germline, CDR1 is LGHDT and CDR2 is YNNKEL (reference sequence). Trimming removed 3 bases from V and 1 base from J; junction bases left unmatched: 14. The CDR3 runs to 18 residues. This chain's CDR3 is CASSQGPRQGRFQETQYF. As DNA, the CDR3 is TGTGCCAGCAGCCAGGGCCCCCGACAGGGAAGGTTCCAAGAGACCCAGTACTTC.

The V and J genes are TRBV20-1 and TRBJ2-7; 8 bases map to TRBD2. Germline loops: CDR1 DFQATT, CDR2 SNEGSKA (reference sequence). This CDR3 has 13 residues. The V and J ends lost 6 bases and 0 bases, in that order; junction bases with no gene match: 4. CDR3 DNA sequence: TGCAGTGCCCGACTAGCGCCCTCCTACGAGCAGTACTTC. Its translation: CSARLAPSYEQYF.

There are a few counts of this clonotype. The chain has TRBV5-1 and TRBJ2-3; 13 bases agree with TRBD2. Trimming removed 6 bases from V and 4 bases from J; junction bases left unmatched: 8. This CDR3 region has 16 residues. From germline, CDR1 is SGHRS and CDR2 YFSETQ. CDR3 sequence (DNA): TGCGCCAGCACCCCACGGACTAGCGGGAGAGCAGATACGCAGTATTTT. Protein: CASTPRTSGRADTQYF.

The chain employs TRBV2 and TRBJ2-3; 12 bases agree with TRBD2. Germline lookup yields CDR1 SNHLY and CDR2 FYNNEI. The CDR3 runs to 15 residues. V was clipped by 8 bases and J by 4 bases; unmatched bases: 7. The CDR3 sequence: CASGLTSGSPDTQYF. For the CDR3, the DNA is TGTGCCAGCGGTTTGACTAGCGGGAGTCCAGATACGCAGTATTTT.

The rearrangement joins TRBV7-9 to TRBJ1-5, with 9 positions matching TRBD1. CDR1 SEHNR and CDR2 FQNEAQ come from the germline V gene (reference sequence). The CDR3 spans 15 residues. V lost 4 bases to trimming and J lost 5 bases; unmatched junction nucleotides: 6. CDR3 sequence: CASSSTDRGDQPQHF. CDR3 DNA sequence: TGTGCCAGCAGCTCGACGGACAGGGGTGATCAGCCCCAGCATTTT.